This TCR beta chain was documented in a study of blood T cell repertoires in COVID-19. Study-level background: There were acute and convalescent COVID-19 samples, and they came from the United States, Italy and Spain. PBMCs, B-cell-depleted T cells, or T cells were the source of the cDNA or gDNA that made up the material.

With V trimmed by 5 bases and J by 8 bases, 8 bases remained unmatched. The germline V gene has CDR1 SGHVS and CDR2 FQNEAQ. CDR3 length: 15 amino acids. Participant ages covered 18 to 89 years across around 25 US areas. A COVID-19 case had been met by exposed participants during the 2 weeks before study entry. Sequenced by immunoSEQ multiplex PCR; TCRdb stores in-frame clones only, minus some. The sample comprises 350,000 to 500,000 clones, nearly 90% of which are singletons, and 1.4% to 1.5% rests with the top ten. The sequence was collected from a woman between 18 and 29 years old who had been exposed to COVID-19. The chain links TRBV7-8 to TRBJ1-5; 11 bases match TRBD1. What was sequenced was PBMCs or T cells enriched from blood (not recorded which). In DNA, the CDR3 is TGTGCCAGCAGCCGAGGACAGGGGGCACAGGAGCCCCAGCATTTT. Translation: CASSRGQGAQEPQHF.